This T cell receptor beta chain came from a study of blood T cell repertoires in COVID-19. Overall study: Donors in the United States, Italy and Spain gave samples during acute or convalescent COVID-19. PBMCs, B-cell-depleted T cells, or T cells provided the cDNA or gDNA that made up the material.

CDR3 size: 14 residues. Trimming took 6 bases from V and 9 from J; bases not matched to a gene: 10. The germline V gene has CDR1 SGHTA and CDR2 FQGNSA. Source study methods: Reference gene primers were amplified, and this amplification served to estimate nucleated cell counts. TCRdb's table, derived via immunoSEQ multiplex PCR, lists solely in-frame clones and lacks some. D and trimming were read from the DNA, whereas the V and J calls and clone size are those reported in that table. Here the sample spans about 260,000 clones, around 87% being singletons. The sequence derives from a middle-aged woman who had recovered from COVID-19. Sequenced sample: peripheral blood. The V gene is TRBV7-2, the J gene TRBJ2-5; 10 bases agree with TRBD2. Here the CDR3 reads CASRAGGLQAAQYF. Here the CDR3 DNA reads TGTGCCAGCAGAGCGGGGGGGCTCCAAGCGGCCCAGTACTTC. The whole variable domain, remainder taken from reference TRBV7-2 and TRBJ2-5, is GAGVSQSPSNKVTEKGKDVELRCDPISGHTALYWYRQSLGQGLEFLIYFQGNSAPDKSGLPSDRFSAERTGGSVSTLTIQRTQQEDSAVYLCASRAGGLQAAQYFGPGTRLLVL.